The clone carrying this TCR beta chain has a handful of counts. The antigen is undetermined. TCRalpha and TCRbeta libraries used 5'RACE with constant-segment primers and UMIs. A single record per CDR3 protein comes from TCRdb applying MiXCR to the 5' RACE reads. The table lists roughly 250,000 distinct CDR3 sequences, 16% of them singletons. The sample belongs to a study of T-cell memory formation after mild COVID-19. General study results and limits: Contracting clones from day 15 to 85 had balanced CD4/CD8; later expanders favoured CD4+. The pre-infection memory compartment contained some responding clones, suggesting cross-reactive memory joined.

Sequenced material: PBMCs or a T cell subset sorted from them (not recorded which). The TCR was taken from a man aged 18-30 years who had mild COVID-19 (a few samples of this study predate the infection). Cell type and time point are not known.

The CDR3 sequence is CASSFGGRSSYNEQFF. CDR3 DNA sequence: TGTGCCAGCAGCTTCGGGGGGCGGAGCTCCTACAATGAGCAGTTCTTC. The rearrangement links TRBV7-9 to TRBJ2-1, with D perhaps TRBD2 (7 bases). Trimming removed 3 bases at V and 0 bases at J, with 12 bases between. Per the germline V gene, CDR1 is SEHNR and CDR2 is FQNEAQ (reference sequence). The CDR3 runs to 16 residues.